A selection of T cell receptor beta chains follows, all from one sample in a study of blood T cell repertoires in COVID-19. The protocol was immunoSEQ multiplex PCR, while the TCRdb copy is restricted to in-frame clones and leaves out a portion. The sample shows roughly 250,000 clones, about 86% of them seen only once. Sequenced sample: peripheral blood. The receptors stem from a woman aged 60-75 years with active or convalescent COVID-19. Each CDR3 is given with its conserved first and last residue. D genes are given only for firm matches. The size of a clone is reported for some rows only, either as once, few or many, or as a class for expanded clones.

v_call,d_call,clone_size,j_call,cdr3_aa,cdr3_nt
TRBV19,TRBD1,NA,TRBJ2-6,CASSTLDRGQGANVLTF,TGTGCCAGTAGTACCCTCGACAGGGGGCAAGGGGCCAACGTCCTGACTTTC
TRBV7-8,TRBD1,NA,TRBJ1-2,CASSLELPGGYGYTF,TGTGCCAGCAGCTTAGAGCTGCCAGGGGGGTATGGCTACACCTTC
TRBV7-9,NA,NA,TRBJ2-7,CASSWGRGTTLGYEQYF,TGTGCCAGCAGCTGGGGCAGGGGCACCACCTTGGGCTACGAGCAGTACTTC
TRBV10-3,NA,NA,TRBJ1-2,CAISEFTGNDGYTF,TGTGCCATCAGTGAGTTCACAGGGAATGATGGCTACACCTTC
TRBV19,TRBD1,NA,TRBJ2-5,CATTDRGRSQETQYF,TGTGCCACCACAGACAGGGGAAGGAGCCAAGAGACCCAGTACTTC
TRBV18,NA,NA,TRBJ1-5,CASSQSTGQHNQPQHF,TGTGCCAGCTCACAGTCGACGGGACAACACAATCAGCCCCAGCATTTT
TRBV9,NA,NA,TRBJ2-4,CASSVGGGSLAKNIQYF,TGTGCCAGCAGCGTAGGCGGAGGGAGCCTAGCCAAAAACATTCAGTACTTC
TRBV24-1,NA,NA,TRBJ2-3,CATSDPKGGAVDTQYF,TGTGCCACCAGTGACCCGAAGGGGGGGGCCGTGGATACGCAGTATTTT
TRBV9,NA,NA,TRBJ2-3,CASSSLSTDTQYF,TGTGCCAGCAGCTCCCTTAGCACAGATACGCAGTATTTT
TRBV11-2,NA,NA,TRBJ1-1,CASSPTEGEAFF,TGTGCCAGCAGCCCAACAGAAGGCGAAGCTTTCTTT
TRBV5-4,NA,NA,TRBJ2-7,CASSLDSGPYEQYF,TGTGCCAGCAGCTTGGACTCAGGCCCCTACGAGCAGTACTTC
TRBV5-6,TRBD1,NA,TRBJ1-5,CASSFTGAGNQPQHF,TGTGCCAGCAGCTTTACAGGGGCGGGGAATCAGCCCCAGCATTTT
TRBV2,TRBD1,NA,TRBJ1-1,CASSDPTGATEAFF,TGTGCCAGCAGTGACCCGACAGGGGCCACTGAAGCTTTCTTT
TRBV24-1,NA,NA,TRBJ1-4,CATGDGEKLFF,TGTGCCACAGGGGATGGGGAAAAACTGTTTTTT
TRBV6-5,TRBD2,NA,TRBJ2-5,CASSYSTSGGQETQYF,TGTGCCAGCAGTTACTCGACTAGCGGGGGGCAGGAGACCCAGTACTTC
TRBV5-1,NA,NA,TRBJ1-1,CASSLGGSSRVEAFF,TGCGCCAGCAGCTTGGGTGGGTCGTCGAGGGTGGAAGCTTTCTTT
TRBV7-3,TRBD2,NA,TRBJ2-3,CASSLGGGGPTDTQYF,TGTGCCAGCAGCTTAGGAGGCGGGGGGCCCACAGATACGCAGTATTTT
TRBV7-2,TRBD1,few,TRBJ2-5,CASSMGQGAQETQYF,TGTGCCAGCAGCATGGGACAGGGGGCCCAAGAGACCCAGTACTTC
TRBV27,TRBD2,NA,TRBJ2-5,CASRGLANGETQYF,TGTGCCAGCAGAGGACTAGCTAACGGGGAGACCCAGTACTTC
TRBV10-3,TRBD1,NA,TRBJ2-7,CAISPGQGIYEQYF,TGTGCCATCAGTCCGGGACAGGGAATCTACGAGCAGTACTTC
TRBV5-5,TRBD2,NA,TRBJ2-3,CASSRTSGGNTDTQYF,TGTGCCAGCAGCCGGACTAGCGGAGGAAACACAGATACGCAGTATTTT
TRBV6-6,NA,NA,TRBJ1-5,CASRDGREQPQHF,TGTGCCAGCAGGGACGGCAGGGAACAGCCCCAGCATTTT
TRBV14,NA,NA,TRBJ2-7,CASSQFTDYEQYF,TGTGCCAGCAGCCAATTCACAGATTACGAGCAGTACTTC
TRBV15,TRBD1,NA,TRBJ2-7,CATSRGKGQGSYEQYF,TGTGCCACCAGCAGAGGGAAGGGACAGGGTTCCTACGAGCAGTACTTC